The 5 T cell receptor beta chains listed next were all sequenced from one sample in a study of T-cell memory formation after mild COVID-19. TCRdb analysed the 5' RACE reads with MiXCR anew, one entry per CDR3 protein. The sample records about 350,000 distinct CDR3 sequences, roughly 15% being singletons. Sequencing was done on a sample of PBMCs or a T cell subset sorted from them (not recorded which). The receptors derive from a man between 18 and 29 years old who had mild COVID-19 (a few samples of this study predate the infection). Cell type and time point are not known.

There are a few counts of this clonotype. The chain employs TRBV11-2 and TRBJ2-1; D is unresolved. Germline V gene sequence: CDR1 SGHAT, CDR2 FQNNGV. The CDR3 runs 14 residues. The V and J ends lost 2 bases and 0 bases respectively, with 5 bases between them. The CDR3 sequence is CASSLLGSYNEQFF. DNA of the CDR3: TGTGCCAGCAGCTTATTGGGCTCCTACAATGAGCAGTTCTTC.

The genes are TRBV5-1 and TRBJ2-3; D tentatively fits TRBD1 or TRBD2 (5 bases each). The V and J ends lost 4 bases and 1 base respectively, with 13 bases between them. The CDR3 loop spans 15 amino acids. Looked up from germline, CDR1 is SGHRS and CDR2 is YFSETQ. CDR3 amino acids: CASSRGLHGTDTQYF. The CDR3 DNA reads TGCGCCAGCAGCCGGGGCCTACACGGCACAGATACGCAGTATTTT.

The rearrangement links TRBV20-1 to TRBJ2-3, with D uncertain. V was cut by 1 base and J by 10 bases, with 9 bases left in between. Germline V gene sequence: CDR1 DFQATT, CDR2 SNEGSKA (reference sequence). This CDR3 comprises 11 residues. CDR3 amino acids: CSARAGLAQYF. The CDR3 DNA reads TGCAGTGCTAGAGCGGGCCTGGCGCAGTATTTT.

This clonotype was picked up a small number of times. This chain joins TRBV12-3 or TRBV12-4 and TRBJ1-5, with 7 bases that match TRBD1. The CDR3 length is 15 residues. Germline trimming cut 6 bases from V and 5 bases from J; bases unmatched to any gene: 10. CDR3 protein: CASSRDRQRDQPQHF. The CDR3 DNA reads TGTGCCAGCAGCCGGGACAGACAAAGGGATCAGCCCCAGCATTTT.

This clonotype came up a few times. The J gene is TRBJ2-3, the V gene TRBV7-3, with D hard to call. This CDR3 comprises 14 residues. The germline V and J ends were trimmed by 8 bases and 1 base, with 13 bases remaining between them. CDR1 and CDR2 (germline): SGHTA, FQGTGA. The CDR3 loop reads CASGPTGGTDTQYF. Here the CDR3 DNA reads TGTGCCAGCGGGCCCACTGGGGGCACAGATACGCAGTATTTT. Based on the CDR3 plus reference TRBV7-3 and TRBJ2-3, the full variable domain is GAGVSQTPSNKVTEKGKYVELRCDPISGHTALYWYRQSLGQGPEFLIYFQGTGAADDSGLPNDRFFAVRPEGSVSTLKIQRTERGDSAVYLCASGPTGGTDTQYFGPGTRLTVL.